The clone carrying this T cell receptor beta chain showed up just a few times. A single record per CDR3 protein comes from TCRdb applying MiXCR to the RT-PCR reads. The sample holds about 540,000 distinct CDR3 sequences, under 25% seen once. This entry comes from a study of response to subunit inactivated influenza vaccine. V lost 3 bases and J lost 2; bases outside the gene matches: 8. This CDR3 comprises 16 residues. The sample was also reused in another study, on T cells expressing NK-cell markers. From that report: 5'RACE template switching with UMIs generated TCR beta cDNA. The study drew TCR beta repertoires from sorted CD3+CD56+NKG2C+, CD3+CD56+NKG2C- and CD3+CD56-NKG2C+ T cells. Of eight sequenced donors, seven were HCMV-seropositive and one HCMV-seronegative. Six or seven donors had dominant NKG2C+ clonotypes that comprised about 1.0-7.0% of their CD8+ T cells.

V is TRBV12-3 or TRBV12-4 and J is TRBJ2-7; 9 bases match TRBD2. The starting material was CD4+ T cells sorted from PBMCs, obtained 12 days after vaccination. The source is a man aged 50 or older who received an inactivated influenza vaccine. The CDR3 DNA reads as TGTGCCAGCAGTTTCCGGGGGACTAGCAAAGCCTACGAGCAGTACTTC. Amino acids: CASSFRGTSKAYEQYF.